A single sample gave rise to the 5 T cell receptor beta chains below, sequenced in a study of cytomegalovirus exposure and HLA in healthy donors. It was with 60 Vbeta and 13 Jbeta primers that the PCR ran. Some clones are missing from TCRdb's copy, which holds only in-frame ones; the method was immunoSEQ multiplex PCR. Here the sample spans about 180,000 clones, approximately 80% being singletons. The material sequenced was PBMCs. These receptors all stem from a woman in her thirties in good health and CMV-seronegative.

The chain carries TRBV4-1 and TRBJ1-2, with D unresolved. V lost 4 bases to trimming and J lost 5 bases, with 17 bases between them. The CDR3 extends over 15 amino acids. The V gene's germline CDR1 is MGHRA and CDR2 YSYEKL. Written as DNA, the CDR3 is TGCGCCAGCAGCCCTGCTCAGGTGACGGTATATGGCTACACCTTC. Translating it yields CASSPAQVTVYGYTF.

This chain connects TRBV5-1 to TRBJ2-2; 8 positions match TRBD1. CDR3 length: 17 residues. Germline V gives CDR1 SGHRS, CDR2 YFSETQ. The trim removed 2 bases at V and 3 bases at J, leaving 9 bases unmatched. The CDR3 nucleotides are TGCGCCAGCAGCTTAACTCCAGGGGGCTTAGACACCGGGGAGCTGTTTTTT. Translating it yields CASSLTPGGLDTGELFF.

DNA of the CDR3: TGTGCCAGCGGGGTTGGGGGGACCTACAATGAGCAGTTCTTC. Amino acid sequence: CASGVGGTYNEQFF. The V gene is TRBV13, the J gene TRBJ2-1, with D possibly TRBD2 on 6 matching bases. Per germline, CDR1 PRHDT and CDR2 FYEKMQ (reference sequence). V lost 8 bases and J lost 2, with 13 bases in between. This CDR3 has 14 amino acids.

As for this clone: An end of the junction differs from the germline gene, which may be a read error. Other DNA sequences in the same sample also yield this CDR3. This chain uses TRBV28 with TRBJ2-1; tentative D call: TRBD1 (5 bases). CDR1 is MDHEN, CDR2 SYDVKM, per germline. The CDR3 length is 14 residues. Here the CDR3 reads CGSWTPSSYNEQFF. The CDR3 coding sequence is TGTGGAAGCTGGACACCCAGCTCCTACAATGAGCAATTCTTC.

The genes are TRBV30 and TRBJ2-5; D is possibly TRBD1 (6 bases). Germline V CDR1 and CDR2: GTSNPN, SVGIG (reference sequence). V gave up 2 bases and J gave up 2 bases, with 9 bases separating them. This CDR3 is built from 13 residues. CDR3 region: CAWSQGQQETQYF. CDR3 DNA: TGTGCCTGGAGTCAGGGACAACAAGAGACCCAGTACTTC.